These T cell receptor beta chains were read from a single sample in a study of tumor-infiltrating lymphocytes in primary liver carcinoma. TCRdb recomputed calls from the multiplex PCR reads with MiXCR, one row per CDR3 protein. The sample has 40,000 to 55,000 distinct CDR3 sequences, over 75% seen once; the top ten hold around a quarter. The sequenced sample was liver tumor tissue from sampling region 5. These receptors were obtained from a middle-aged man with primary liver carcinoma and hepatitis B virus infection. CDR3s include the opening cysteine and the closing phenylalanine or tryptophan. Each record gives: V gene, CDR3 length, clone size, D gene, J gene, CDR3 protein, CDR3 DNA. D genes are given only for firm matches. Rows give clone size only sometimes, using once, few, many, or a class for an expanded clone.

>TRBV7-2|12|-|-|TRBJ2-1
CASSLGQQNQFF
TGTGCCAGCAGCTTAGGTCAGCAAAATCAGTTCTTC
>TRBV4-3|14|-|TRBD1|TRBJ1-2
CASSQPWTGNCYTF
TGCGCCAGCAGCCAACCCTGGACAGGGAATTGCTACACCTTC
>TRBV7-9|12|-|-|TRBJ2-7
CASSLPCKEQYF
TGTGCCAGCAGCTTGCCCTGTAAGGAGCAGTACTTT
>TRBV12-3/TRBV12-4|15|-|-|TRBJ1-5
CANKQGTAINQPQHF
TGTGCCAACAAGCAGGGCACCGCAATAAATCAGCCCCAGCATTTT
>TRBV24-1|13|few|TRBD1|TRBJ2-7
CATTGQGANEQYF
TGTGCCACCACGGGACAGGGGGCTAACGAGCAGTACTTC
>TRBV7-9|16|-|TRBD1|TRBJ2-7
CASTKVPGQGGYEPYF
TGTGCCAGTACCAAGGTTCCGGGACAGGGAGGGTACGAGCCGTACTTC
>TRBV11-3|12|-|-|TRBJ2-3
CASSNNRNTQYF
TGTGCCAGCAGCAACAACAGAAATACGCAATATTTT
>TRBV11-1|17|-|TRBD1|TRBJ1-2
CASGRSGTVIANYGYTF
TGTGCCAGTGGCCGATCCGGGACAGTAATAGCTAACTATGGCTACACCTTC
>TRBV29-1|10|-|TRBD2|TRBJ2-1
CIVLREGQLF
TGCATCGTTCTCCGGGAGGGGCAGCTCTTC
>TRBV7-9|17|-|TRBD1|TRBJ2-6
CTSSLATGAPGAYVLTF
TGTACCAGCAGCTTAGCGACAGGGGCCCCTGGGGCCTACGTCCTGACTTTC
>TRBV6-4|14|-|TRBD1|TRBJ2-3
CASSDLQGADTRYF
TGTGCCAGCAGTGACTTGCAGGGGGCAGATACGCGGTATTTT
>TRBV3-1|18|-|TRBD2|TRBJ2-5
CASSLSATSGFGGETQYF
TGTGCCAGCAGCCTTTCCGCGACTAGCGGTTTCGGGGGAGAGACCCAGTACTTC
>TRBV5-1|15|-|-|TRBJ2-3
CASSSAVSRTDTQYF
TGCGCCAGCAGCTCCGCCGTGAGCCGGACAGATACGCAGTATTTT
>TRBV12-3/TRBV12-4|14|medium-sized|-|TRBJ2-1
CASSLGSVDNEQFF
TGTGCCAGCAGTTTAGGCTCAGTTGACAATGAGCAGTTCTTC
>TRBV4-1|17|-|TRBD2|TRBJ2-3
CANSHANSGAHTDTQYF
TGCGCCAACAGCCATGCAAATAGCGGGGCCCACACAGATACGCAGTATTTT
>TRBV19|16|few|TRBD1|TRBJ1-4
CASSFLNRGLSEKLFF
TGTGCCAGTAGTTTCCTAAACAGGGGGCTTTCTGAAAAACTGTTTTTT
>TRBV6-5|15|few|-|TRBJ2-3
CAGNPELVGTDTQYF
TGTGCCGGCAACCCAGAACTAGTGGGAACAGATACGCAGTATTTT
>TRBV24-1|15|-|-|TRBJ2-2
CATSEGDCDTGELFF
TGTGCCACCAGTGAAGGGGACTGTGACACCGGGGAGCTGTTTTTT
>TRBV12-3/TRBV12-4|13|few|-|TRBJ2-5
CASCQSGTETQYF
TGTGCCAGCTGCCAAAGCGGGACAGAGACCCAATACTTC
>TRBV6-1|13|-|-|TRBJ1-5
CVSNAREDQPQHF
TGTGTCAGCAATGCCAGGGAGGATCAGCCCCAGCATTTT
>TRBV4-3|13|once|-|TRBJ1-2
CASSQVVSWGYTF
TGTGCCAGCAGCCAAGTTGTATCTTGGGGCTACACCTTC
>TRBV28|13|-|-|TRBJ2-5
CTSRKQGPETHYF
TGTACCAGCAGAAAACAGGGTCCAGAGACCCATTACTTC
>TRBV29-1|15|once|-|TRBJ2-7
CIVDDPRGSSYEQYF
TGCATCGTTGATGATCCAAGAGGGAGCTCCTACGAGCAGTACTTC
>TRBV29-1|14|-|-|TRBJ1-2
CSVKLGQSIYSYTF
TGCAGCGTCAAGCTTGGACAGTCGATCTATAGTTACACCTTC
>TRBV4-1|14|-|-|TRBJ1-1
CASVQDVLNTEAFF
TGCGCCAGCGTCCAAGATGTACTAAACACTGAAGCTTTCTTT
>TRBV29-1|13|few|TRBD1|TRBJ2-7
CSVWTGPSYGQYF
TGCAGCGTCTGGACAGGTCCTTCCTACGGGCAGTACTTC
>TRBV29-1|15|once|-|TRBJ2-5
CSVGSAASRSENQYF
TGCAGCGTTGGATCCGCGGCGAGTAGATCGGAGAACCAGTACTTC
>TRBV6-6|17|-|-|TRBJ2-4
CASSYSTSGIARSIQYF
TGTGCCAGCAGTTACTCGACGTCAGGGATCGCCAGAAGCATTCAGTACTTC
>TRBV29-1|13|-|-|TRBJ2-6
CSVARAGANVLTF
TGCAGTGTTGCAAGGGCCGGGGCCAACGTCCTGACTTTC
>TRBV11-1|13|-|-|TRBJ1-6
CVSSRTLVSPLHF
TGCGTCAGCAGCCGGACTCTGGTTTCACCCCTACACTTT
>TRBV29-1|12|once|-|TRBJ2-4
CSVVHGRVIQYF
TGCAGCGTAGTTCACGGGCGGGTCATTCAGTACTTC
>TRBV6-4|16|-|-|TRBJ2-6
CASSGSGSPGANVLTF
TGTGCCAGCAGTGGCTCGGGGAGCCCTGGGGCCAACGTCCTGACTTTC
>TRBV5-4|15|-|TRBD2|TRBJ2-1
CASSSRGTRDNEQFF
TGTGCCAGCAGCTCCCGCGGGACTAGGGACAATGAGCAGTTCTTC
>TRBV7-9|14|-|-|TRBJ1-2
CASSLAQLNYGYTF
TGTGCCAGCAGCTTAGCCCAGCTTAACTATGGTTACACCTTC
>TRBV29-1|13|few|-|TRBJ1-5
CNARGGANQSQHF
TGCAACGCCCGAGGGGGAGCGAATCAGTCCCAGCATTTT
>TRBV11-1|19|-|-|TRBJ2-3
CPSSSGGISVGARTDTQYF
TGTCCCAGCAGCTCTGGGGGAATCTCTGTTGGGGCCCGCACAGATACGCAGTATTTT
>TRBV7-6|12|-|TRBD1|TRBJ2-7
CAGSAGTGEQYF
TGTGCCGGCAGCGCCGGGACAGGAGAGCAATACTTC
>TRBV10-2|14|-|-|TRBJ1-1
CASMRTNLNTEAFF
TGCGCCAGCATGAGGACAAACTTGAACACTGAAGCTTTCTTT
>TRBV11-1|17|once|-|TRBJ1-2
CASSRTETVIANCGYTF
TGTGCCAGCAGCCGAACAGAGACAGTAATAGCTAACTGTGGCTACACCTTC
>TRBV4-3|17|-|TRBD1|TRBJ2-6
CVSRQSGTEAGANVPTF
TGCGTCAGCAGGCAATCCGGGACAGAGGCCGGGGCCAACGTCCCGACTTTC
>TRBV14|16|-|-|TRBJ2-1
CTSSAVVGWVKKEQFF
TGTACCAGCAGTGCCGTAGTGGGATGGGTGAAAAAAGAGCAGTTCTTC
>TRBV11-2|15|-|-|TRBJ2-7
CASSFRWTRENEQYF
TGTGCCAGCAGCTTTCGATGGACGAGGGAAAACGAGCAGTACTTC
>TRBV20-1|13|-|TRBD2|TRBJ2-1
CSARDWSGTQQFF
TGCAGTGCTAGAGATTGGAGCGGGACTCAACAGTTCTTC
>TRBV29-1|15|-|TRBD2|TRBJ2-1
CSIGLAGEFFNEQFF
TGCAGCATTGGACTAGCGGGAGAGTTCTTCAATGAGCAGTTCTTC
>TRBV6-1|14|medium-sized|TRBD2|TRBJ2-3
CASSEGGSSDTQYF
TGTGCCAGCAGTGAAGGCGGGAGCTCAGATACGCAGTATTTT